The clone carrying this TCR beta chain is large within its sample. Per germline, CDR1 WNHNN and CDR2 SYGVQD (reference sequence). The CDR3 loop spans 15 amino acids. Trimming stripped 2 bases from V and 3 bases from J, with 12 bases between. Assay: immunoSEQ multiplex PCR; the TCRdb copy retains only in-frame clones and omits some. The sample yields roughly 15,000 clones, 60% to 80% seen once. This entry is derived from a study of tumour-infiltrating T cells in Burkitt lymphoma. Whole-study context: Repertoire clonality predicted overall and progression-free survival.

The rearrangement links TRBV10-1 to TRBJ2-3; D is unresolved. The sequence derives from a human donor with diffuse large B-cell lymphoma. The sample comprised tumor tissue. The CDR3 DNA reads as TGCGCCAGCAGTGAGGTGCATCCGGAGACAGATACGCAGTATTTT. Residues: CASSEVHPETDTQYF.